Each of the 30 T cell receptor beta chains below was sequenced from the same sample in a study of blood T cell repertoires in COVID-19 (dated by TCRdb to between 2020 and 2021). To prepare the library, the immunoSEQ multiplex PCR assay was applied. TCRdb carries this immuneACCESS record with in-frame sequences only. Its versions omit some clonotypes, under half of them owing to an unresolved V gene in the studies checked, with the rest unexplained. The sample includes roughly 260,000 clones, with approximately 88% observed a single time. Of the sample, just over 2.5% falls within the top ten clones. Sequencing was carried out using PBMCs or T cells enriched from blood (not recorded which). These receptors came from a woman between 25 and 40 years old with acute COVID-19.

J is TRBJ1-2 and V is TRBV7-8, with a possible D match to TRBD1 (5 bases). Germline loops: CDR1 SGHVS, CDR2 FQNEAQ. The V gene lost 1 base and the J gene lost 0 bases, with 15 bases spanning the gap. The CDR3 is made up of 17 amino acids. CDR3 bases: TGTGCCAGCAGCTTAGGGACCGCGGGGGGTGCTAACTATGGCTACACCTTC. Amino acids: CASSLGTAGGANYGYTF.

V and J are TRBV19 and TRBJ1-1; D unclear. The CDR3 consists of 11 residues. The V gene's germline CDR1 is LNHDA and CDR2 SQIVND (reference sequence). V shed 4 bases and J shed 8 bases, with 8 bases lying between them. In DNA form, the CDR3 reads TGTGCCAGTAGTACGCTATGGGAAGCTTTCTTT. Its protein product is CASSTLWEAFF.

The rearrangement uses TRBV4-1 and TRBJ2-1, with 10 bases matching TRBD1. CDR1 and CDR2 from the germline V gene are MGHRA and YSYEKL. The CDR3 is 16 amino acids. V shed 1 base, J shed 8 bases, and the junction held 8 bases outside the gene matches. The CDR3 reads CASSQATGTGVHEQFF. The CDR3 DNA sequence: TGCGCCAGCAGCCAAGCGACCGGGACAGGGGTCCATGAGCAGTTCTTC.

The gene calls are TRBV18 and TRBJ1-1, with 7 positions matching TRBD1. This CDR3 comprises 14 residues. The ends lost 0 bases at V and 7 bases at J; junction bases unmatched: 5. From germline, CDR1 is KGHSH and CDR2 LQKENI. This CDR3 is CASSPPTDRVEAFF. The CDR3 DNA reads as TGTGCCAGCTCACCACCGACAGACAGGGTTGAAGCTTTCTTT.

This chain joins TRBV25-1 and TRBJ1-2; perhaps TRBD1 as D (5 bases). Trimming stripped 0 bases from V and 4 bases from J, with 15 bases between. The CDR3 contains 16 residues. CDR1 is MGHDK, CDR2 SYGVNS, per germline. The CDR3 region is CASSEYRATPPYGYTF. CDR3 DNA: TGTGCCAGCAGTGAATACAGGGCCACTCCCCCCTATGGCTACACCTTC.

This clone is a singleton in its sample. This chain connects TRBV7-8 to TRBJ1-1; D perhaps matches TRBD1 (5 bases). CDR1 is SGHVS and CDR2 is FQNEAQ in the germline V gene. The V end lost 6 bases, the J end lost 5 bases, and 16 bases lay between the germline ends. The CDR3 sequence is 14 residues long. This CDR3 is CASRPDLGGTEAFF. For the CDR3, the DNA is TGTGCCAGCAGGCCTGATCTGGGGGGAACTGAAGCTTTCTTT.

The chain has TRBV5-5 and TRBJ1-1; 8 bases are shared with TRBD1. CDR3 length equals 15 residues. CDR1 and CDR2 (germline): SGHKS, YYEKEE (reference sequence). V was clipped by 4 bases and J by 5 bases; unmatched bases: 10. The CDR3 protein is CASSLGQGRSTEAFF. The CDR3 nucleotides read TGTGCCAGCAGCCTTGGACAGGGTAGGTCAACTGAAGCTTTCTTT.

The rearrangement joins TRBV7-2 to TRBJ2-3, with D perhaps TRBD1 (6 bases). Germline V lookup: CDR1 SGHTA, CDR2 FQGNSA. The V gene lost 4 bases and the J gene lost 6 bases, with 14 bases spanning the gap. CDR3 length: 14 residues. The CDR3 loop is CASSSLGTFDTQYF. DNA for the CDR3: TGTGCCAGCAGCTCATTGGGGACATTTGATACGCAGTATTTT.

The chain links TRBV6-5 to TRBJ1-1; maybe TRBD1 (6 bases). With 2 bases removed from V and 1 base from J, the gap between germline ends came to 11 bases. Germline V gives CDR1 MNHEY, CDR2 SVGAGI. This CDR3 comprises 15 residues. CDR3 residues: CASSYASQGNTEAFF. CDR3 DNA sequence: TGTGCCAGCAGTTACGCCTCACAGGGGAACACTGAAGCTTTCTTT.

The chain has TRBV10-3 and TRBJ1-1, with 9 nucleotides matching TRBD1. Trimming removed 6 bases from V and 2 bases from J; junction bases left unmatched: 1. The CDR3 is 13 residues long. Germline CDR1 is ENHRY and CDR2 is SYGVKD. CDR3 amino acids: CAIRGQGNTEAFF. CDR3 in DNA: TGTGCCATCAGGGGACAGGGAAACACTGAAGCTTTCTTT.

This chain's CDR3 is CASSEGHSNTGELFF. The CDR3 DNA reads as TGTGCCAGCAGCGAGGGACATTCGAACACCGGGGAGCTGTTTTTT. The chain has TRBV6-2 or TRBV6-3 and TRBJ2-2; D perhaps matches TRBD1 (6 bases). V was shortened by 6 bases and J by 0 bases, with 11 bases between the two germline ends. The CDR3 consists of 15 residues. From germline, CDR1 is MNHEY and CDR2 SVGEGT.

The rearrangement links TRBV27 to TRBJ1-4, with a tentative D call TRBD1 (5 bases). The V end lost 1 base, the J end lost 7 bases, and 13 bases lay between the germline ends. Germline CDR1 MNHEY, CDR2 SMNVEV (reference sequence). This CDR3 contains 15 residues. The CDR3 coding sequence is TGTGCCAGCAGTTTATTTAGGCAGGGAGGTGAAAAACTGTTTTTT. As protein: CASSLFRQGGEKLFF.

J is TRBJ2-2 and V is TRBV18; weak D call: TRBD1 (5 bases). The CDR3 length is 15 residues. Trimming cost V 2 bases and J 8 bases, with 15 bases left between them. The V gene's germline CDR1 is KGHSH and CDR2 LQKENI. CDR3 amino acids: CASSPWSQGSGELFF. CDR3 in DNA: TGTGCCAGCTCACCATGGTCTCAGGGATCTGGGGAGCTGTTTTTT.

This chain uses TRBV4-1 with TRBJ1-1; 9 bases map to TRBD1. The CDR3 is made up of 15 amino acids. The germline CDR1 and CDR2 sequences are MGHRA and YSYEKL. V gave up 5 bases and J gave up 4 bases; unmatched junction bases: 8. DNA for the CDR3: TGCGCCAGCAGCTATTGGACAGGGGAAGGCACTGAAGCTTTCTTT. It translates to CASSYWTGEGTEAFF.

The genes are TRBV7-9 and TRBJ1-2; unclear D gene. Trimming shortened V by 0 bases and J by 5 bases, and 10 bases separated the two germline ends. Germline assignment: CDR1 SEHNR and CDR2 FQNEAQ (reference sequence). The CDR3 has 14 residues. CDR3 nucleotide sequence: TGTGCCAGCAGCTTAGCGGGCAGGCTGTATGGCTACACCTTC. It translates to CASSLAGRLYGYTF.

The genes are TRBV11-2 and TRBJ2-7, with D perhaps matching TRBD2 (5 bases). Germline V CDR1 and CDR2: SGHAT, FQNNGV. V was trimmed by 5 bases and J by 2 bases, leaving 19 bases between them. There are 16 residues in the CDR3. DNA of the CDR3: TGTGCCAGCAGCCCACTGGCCCGGTCGGGAACCTACGAGCAGTACTTC. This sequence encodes CASSPLARSGTYEQYF. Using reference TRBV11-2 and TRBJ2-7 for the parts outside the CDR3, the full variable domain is EAGVAQSPRYKIIEKRQSVAFWCNPISGHATLYWYQQILGQGPKLLIQFQNNGVVDDSQLPKDRFSAERLKGVDSTLKIQPAKLEDSAVYLCASSPLARSGTYEQYFGPGTRLTVT.

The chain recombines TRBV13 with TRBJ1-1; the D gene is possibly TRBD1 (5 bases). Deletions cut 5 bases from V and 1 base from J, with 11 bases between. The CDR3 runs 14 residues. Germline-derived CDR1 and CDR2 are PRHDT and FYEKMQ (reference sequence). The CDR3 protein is CASSAFQGNTEAFF. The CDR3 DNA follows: TGTGCCAGCAGCGCTTTTCAGGGGAACACTGAAGCTTTCTTT.

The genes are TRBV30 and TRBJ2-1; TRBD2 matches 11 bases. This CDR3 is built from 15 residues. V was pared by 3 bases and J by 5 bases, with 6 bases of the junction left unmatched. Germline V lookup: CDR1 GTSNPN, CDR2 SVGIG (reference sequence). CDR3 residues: CAWSAFSGGDNEQFF. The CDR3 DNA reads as TGTGCCTGGAGCGCGTTTAGCGGGGGGGACAATGAGCAGTTCTTC.

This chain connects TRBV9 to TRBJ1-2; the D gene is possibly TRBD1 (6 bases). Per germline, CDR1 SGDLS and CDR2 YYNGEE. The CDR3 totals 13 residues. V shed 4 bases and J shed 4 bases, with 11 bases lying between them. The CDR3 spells CASSPTGPYGYTF. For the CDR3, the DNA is TGTGCCAGCAGCCCTACAGGGCCCTATGGCTACACCTTC.

CDR3 in amino acids: CASSLGGPPEAFF. Written as DNA, the CDR3 is TGTGCCAGCAGCTTAGGAGGGCCCCCTGAAGCTTTCTTT. This sequence joins TRBV7-6 and TRBJ1-1; no firm D call. CDR1 is SGHVS and CDR2 is FNYEAQ in the germline V gene. Trimming shortened V by 1 base and J by 6 bases, and 9 bases separated the two germline ends. The CDR3 contains 13 residues.

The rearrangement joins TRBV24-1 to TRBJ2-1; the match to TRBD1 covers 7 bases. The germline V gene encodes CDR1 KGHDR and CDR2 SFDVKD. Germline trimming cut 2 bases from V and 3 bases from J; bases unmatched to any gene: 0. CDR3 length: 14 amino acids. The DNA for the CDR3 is TGTGCCACCAGTGATTCAGGGGGCTACAATGAGCAGTTCTTC. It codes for CATSDSGGYNEQFF.

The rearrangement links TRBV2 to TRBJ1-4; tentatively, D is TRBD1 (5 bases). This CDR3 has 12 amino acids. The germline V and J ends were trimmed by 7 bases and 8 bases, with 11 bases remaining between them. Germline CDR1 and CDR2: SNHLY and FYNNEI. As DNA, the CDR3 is TGTGCCAGCACGGGACTCTTGGAAAAACTGTTTTTT. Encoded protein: CASTGLLEKLFF.

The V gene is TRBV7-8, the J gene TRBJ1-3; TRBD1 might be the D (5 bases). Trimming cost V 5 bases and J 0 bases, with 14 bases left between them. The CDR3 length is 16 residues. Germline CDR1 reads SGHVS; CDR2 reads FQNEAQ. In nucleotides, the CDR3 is TGTGCCAGCAGCCAAATGACAGCTAGCTCTGGAAACACCATATATTTT. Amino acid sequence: CASSQMTASSGNTIYF.

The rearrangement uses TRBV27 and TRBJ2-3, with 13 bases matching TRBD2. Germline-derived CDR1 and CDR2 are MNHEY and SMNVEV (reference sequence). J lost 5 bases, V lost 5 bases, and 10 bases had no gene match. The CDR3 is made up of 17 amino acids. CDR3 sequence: CASSRTSGGALGDTQYF. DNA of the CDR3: TGTGCCAGCAGTCGTACTAGCGGGGGGGCATTAGGAGATACGCAGTATTTT.

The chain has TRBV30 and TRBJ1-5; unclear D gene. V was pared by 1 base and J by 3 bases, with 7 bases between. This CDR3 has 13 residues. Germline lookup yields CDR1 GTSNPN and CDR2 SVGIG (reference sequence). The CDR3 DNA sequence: TGTGCCTGGAGTGACAAGTTCAATCAGCCCCAGCATTTT. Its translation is CAWSDKFNQPQHF.

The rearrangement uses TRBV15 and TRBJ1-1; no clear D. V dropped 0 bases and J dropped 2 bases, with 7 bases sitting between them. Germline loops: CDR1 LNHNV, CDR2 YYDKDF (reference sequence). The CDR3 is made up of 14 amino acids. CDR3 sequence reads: CATSRDFPNTEAFF. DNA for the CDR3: TGTGCCACCAGCAGAGATTTCCCAAACACTGAAGCTTTCTTT.

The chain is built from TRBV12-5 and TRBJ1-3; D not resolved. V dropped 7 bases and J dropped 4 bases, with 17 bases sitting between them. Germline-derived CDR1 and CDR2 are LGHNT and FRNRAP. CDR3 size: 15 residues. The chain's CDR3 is CASVIDFIKGNTIYF. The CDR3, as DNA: TGTGCTAGTGTTATCGACTTCATTAAGGGAAACACCATATATTTT. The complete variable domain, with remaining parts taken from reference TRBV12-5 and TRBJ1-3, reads DARVTQTPRHKVTEMGQEVTMRCQPILGHNTVFWYRQTMMQGLELLAYFRNRAPLDDSGMPKDRFSAEMPDATLATLKIQPSEPRDSAVYFCASVIDFIKGNTIYFGEGSWLTVV.

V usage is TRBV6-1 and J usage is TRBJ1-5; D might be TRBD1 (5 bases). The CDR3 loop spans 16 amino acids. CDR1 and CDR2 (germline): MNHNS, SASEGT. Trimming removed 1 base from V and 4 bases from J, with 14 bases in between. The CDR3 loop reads CASSEEDTDNNQPQHF. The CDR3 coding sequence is TGTGCCAGCAGTGAAGAGGACACGGACAATAATCAGCCCCAGCATTTT.

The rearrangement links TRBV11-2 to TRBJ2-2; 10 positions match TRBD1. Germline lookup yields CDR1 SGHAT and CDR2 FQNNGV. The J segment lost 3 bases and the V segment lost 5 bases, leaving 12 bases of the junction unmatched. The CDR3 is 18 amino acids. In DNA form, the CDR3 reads TGTGCCAGCAGCCCCGGGACAGGGGCCTCTCGAGACACCGGGGAGCTGTTTTTT. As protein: CASSPGTGASRDTGELFF.

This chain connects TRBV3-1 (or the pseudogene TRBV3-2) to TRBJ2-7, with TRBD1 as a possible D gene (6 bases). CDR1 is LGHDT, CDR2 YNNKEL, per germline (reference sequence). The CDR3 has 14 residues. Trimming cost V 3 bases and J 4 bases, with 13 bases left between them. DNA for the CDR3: TGTGCCAGCAGCCAGACAGGATACGCATACGAGCAGTACTTC. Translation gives CASSQTGYAYEQYF.